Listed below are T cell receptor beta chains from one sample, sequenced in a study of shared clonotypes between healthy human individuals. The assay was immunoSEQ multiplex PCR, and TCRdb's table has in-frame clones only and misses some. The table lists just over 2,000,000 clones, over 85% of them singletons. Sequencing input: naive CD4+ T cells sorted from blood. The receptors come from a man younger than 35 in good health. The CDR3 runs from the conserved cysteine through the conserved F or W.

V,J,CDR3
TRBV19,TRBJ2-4,CASAKDGIQKNIQYF
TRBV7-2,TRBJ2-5,CASSWRSGGVGETQYF
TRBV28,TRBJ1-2,CASSLYGQGNGYTF
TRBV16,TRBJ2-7,CASSQSARDEQYF
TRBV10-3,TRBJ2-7,CAISDSNYEQYF
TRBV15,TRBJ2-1,CATSRDSGSFNEQFF
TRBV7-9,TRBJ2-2,CASSPRTGVGGELFF
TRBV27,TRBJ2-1,CATLRLAGTNEQFF
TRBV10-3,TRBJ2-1,CAISELSGSMYNEQFF
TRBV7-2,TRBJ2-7,CASSQKAYGQYF
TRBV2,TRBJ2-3,CASTPGTSGSFRDTQYF
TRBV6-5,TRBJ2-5,CASSYYETQYF
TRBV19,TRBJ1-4,CARYTGGFEKLFF
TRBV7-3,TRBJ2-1,CASSQTGQGVNEQFF